This TCR beta chain emerged from a study of T-cell memory formation after mild COVID-19 (dated by TCRdb to about 2021). Regarding the research as a whole: TCR sequence clusters from the two donors were found to be largely donor specific. Longitudinal TCRalpha and TCRbeta repertoire sequencing tracked T-cell clones expanding and contracting after mild COVID-19 in a couple of donors. The cohort was made up of two young adult volunteers, one female and one male, who were previously healthy. What the work shows at the level of the full study, not this receptor alone: Balanced CD4/CD8 phenotypes were observed for clones contracting from day 15 to 85, whereas a bias towards CD4+ was observed for a second wave of clones expanding from day 15 to 37. Only a couple of mild cases were covered by the study, and larger cohorts that include severe cases with pre-infection samples were considered necessary. Some responding clones were detected in pre-infection memory, which suggested that pre-existing cross-reactive memory T cells had joined the SARS-CoV-2 response. The second-wave clones that peaked on day 37 were not confirmed to be SARS-CoV-2 specific. Contracting CD4+ clones turned up mainly in the CM and EM memory subsets, whereas EMRA was where CD8+ clones were enriched.

Sequencing took place on an Illumina NovaSeq 6000. TCRalpha and TCRbeta cDNA libraries were constructed by 5'RACE with constant-segment primers, with sample barcodes and unique molecular identifiers being introduced. Trizol reagent was used to extract RNA from every sample. Library amplification was performed in two PCR steps, and a second sample barcode and Illumina TruSeq adapters were introduced in the second step. Sequencing of libraries was performed on an Illumina NovaSeq with 2 x 150 bp paired-end reads. Processing in the source paper ran as follows. Demultiplexing of reads and collapsing into UMI-guided consensus sequences were performed with migec v1.2.7. Using mixcr v2.1.11, the UMI consensuses were aligned to TRA and TRB V and J templates and assembled into clonotypes. A clonotype was counted as expanded or contracted only if both edgeR and NoisET called the change significant, with noise models trained on biological replicates. For edgeR calls, the cutoffs were a false discovery rate-adjusted p below 0.01 and a log2 fold-change threshold of 1. PCA with hierarchical clustering of max-normalized trajectories of the 1000 most abundant clonotypes was used as exploratory dynamics analysis. Separately sequenced CD4+ and CD8+ repertoires were used to assign the CD4 or CD8 phenotype of responding clones. TCRdb cleaned the public reads at Q25 with fastp, built clones with MiXCR and kept in-frame beta chains. Entries that share a CDR3 protein sequence are merged under the most common genes and DNA. What appears here as the V and J calls and clone size reflects TCRdb's work, not the paper's. The sample has about 500,000 distinct CDR3 sequences on record, roughly 20% of them singletons. Under 15% of the sample goes to the ten largest clones.

After removal of 6 bases from V and 8 bases from J, the junction retains 5 bases not matched to a gene. Measured from the cysteine to the phenylalanine, the CDR3 is 12 residues long. The sequence is cut down to CDR3 DNA, 36 bases in frame from base 1. CDR1 MNHEY and CDR2 SMNVEV were looked up in the germline V gene (reference sequence). Turning to this clonotype: Its cognate antigen has yet to be identified. Base quality data are lacking; no much larger clone is found one base away.

PBMCs were isolated by Ficoll-Paque density gradient centrifugation. This clonotype was sampled from an adult woman who had mild COVID-19 (a few samples of this study predate the infection). The sample titles of this study are shuffled in the database, so cell type and time point are left out; the donor was told from shared clones. The sequencing input was PBMCs or a T cell subset sorted from them (not recorded which). The V and J segments used are TRBV27 and TRBJ1-2; 8 middle bases align to TRBD1. The nucleotide sequence is TGTGCCAGCAGACAGGGGGGCCGGGGCTACACCTTC. Its coded protein is CASRQGGRGYTF.